What follows are 26 T cell receptor beta chains derived from one specimen sequenced in a study of cytomegalovirus exposure and HLA in healthy donors. Primers included in the PCR were 60 Vbeta and 13 Jbeta primers. This table comes from immunoSEQ multiplex PCR, and its TCRdb copy is limited to in-frame clones, with some not included. The sample holds around 140,000 clones, approximately 80% seen once. The material sequenced was PBMCs. The receptors come from a male donor in good health and CMV-seronegative.

The chain joins TRBV29-1 to TRBJ1-1; tentative D call: TRBD1 (5 bases). Germline-derived CDR1 and CDR2 are SQVTM and ANQGSEA. Trimming stripped 5 bases from V and 1 base from J, with 14 bases between. CDR3 length: 14 residues. The CDR3 DNA reads as TGCAGCGTTTCTAGTGGGCAGGGGAACACTGAAGCTTTCTTT. It yields the protein CSVSSGQGNTEAFF.

The rearrangement uses TRBV6-5 and TRBJ1-3, with 9 bases that match TRBD1. V lost 11 bases, J lost 4 bases, and 9 bases stayed unmatched. Germline assignment: CDR1 MNHEY and CDR2 SVGAGI. The CDR3 is made up of 14 amino acids. CDR3 protein: CAAGRQGGGNTIYF. The DNA for the CDR3 is TGTGCCGCTGGACGACAGGGGGGGGGAAACACCATATATTTT.

V and J are TRBV27 and TRBJ2-5; 7 bases align to TRBD1. The CDR3 spans 14 residues. V trimming: 2 bases; J trimming: 3 bases; junction bases outside the gene matches: 3. Germline lookup yields CDR1 MNHEY and CDR2 SMNVEV (reference sequence). The CDR3 bases are TGTGCCAGCAGTTTAGGGGGACAGAAAGAGACCCAGTACTTC. Translation gives CASSLGGQKETQYF.

The chain couples TRBV5-1 to TRBJ2-1; D gene uncertain. CDR1 is SGHRS and CDR2 is YFSETQ in the germline V gene. V lost 0 bases, J lost 0 bases, and 10 bases lay in between. This CDR3 spans 16 amino acids. CDR3 loop: CASSLVRRSSYNEQFF. The CDR3 nucleotides read TGCGCCAGCAGCTTGGTCCGGCGGAGCTCCTACAATGAGCAGTTCTTC.

J is TRBJ2-7 and V is TRBV5-6; 12 bases are shared with TRBD2. Germline trimming cut 1 base from V and 4 bases from J; bases unmatched to any gene: 3. Germline lookup yields CDR1 SGHDT and CDR2 YYEEEE. The CDR3 has 15 residues. The DNA of the CDR3 is TGTGCCAGCAGCTTGAGGGGGACTAGCGGGTACGAGCAGTACTTC. Translating gives CASSLRGTSGYEQYF.

The chain couples TRBV30 to TRBJ1-1; D is perhaps TRBD1 (5 bases). Germline CDR1 GTSNPN, CDR2 SVGIG (reference sequence). Trimming cost V 2 bases and J 5 bases, with 12 bases left between them. CDR3 length equals 13 residues. The CDR3 coding sequence is TGTGCCTGGAGTCGGCGCGGGGGAACTGAAGCTTTCTTT. Encoded protein: CAWSRRGGTEAFF.

The chain recombines TRBV6-1 with TRBJ1-1, with 9 nucleotides matching TRBD1. V shed 2 bases and J 7 bases; nucleotides not matched to a gene: 2. CDR1 and CDR2 (germline): MNHNS, SASEGT. The CDR3 is made up of 13 amino acids. CDR3 DNA sequence: TGTGCCAGCAGTGAAAGGGACAGGGATGAAGCTTTCTTT. Encoded protein: CASSERDRDEAFF.

The CDR3 DNA is TGCAGCGTCCTGGGCGCTGGGTACGAGCAGTACTTC. Its translation: CSVLGAGYEQYF. The rearrangement links TRBV29-1 to TRBJ2-7; D is uncertain. CDR3 length: 12 residues. V shed 6 bases and J shed 4 bases, with 13 bases lying between them. Germline-derived CDR1 and CDR2 are SQVTM and ANQGSEA.

V is TRBV6-5 and J is TRBJ1-2; no clear D gene. This CDR3 is 15 amino acids long. Germline V gene data show CDR1 as MNHEY and CDR2 as SVGAGI. V was clipped by 0 bases and J by 7 bases, with 15 bases between them. The CDR3 region has the DNA TGTGCCAGCAGTTACTCGAAGTCGGCGGTTAGTGGCTACACCTTC. Translating gives CASSYSKSAVSGYTF.

This clone occurred once. This chain connects TRBV13 to TRBJ2-1; TRBD1 aligns across 9 bases. V shed 1 base and J 0 bases; nucleotides not matched to a gene: 1. Looked up from germline, CDR1 is PRHDT and CDR2 is FYEKMQ (reference sequence). This CDR3 has 16 amino acids. CDR3 in amino acids: CASSLATGGSYNEQFF. The CDR3 region has the DNA TGTGCCAGCAGCTTAGCGACAGGGGGCTCCTACAATGAGCAGTTCTTC.

J is TRBJ1-4 and V is TRBV6-1; D possibly corresponds to TRBD1 (5 bases). There are 12 residues in the CDR3. V gave up 9 bases and J gave up 8 bases, with 13 bases separating them. In germline, CDR1 is MNHNS, CDR2 SASEGT. The CDR3 DNA sequence: TGTGCCAGTAGGTGGGGCACCGAAAAACTGTTTTTT. Translated: CASRWGTEKLFF.

The chain is built from TRBV30 and TRBJ1-4; a weak D match, TRBD1 (5 bases). This CDR3 is 14 amino acids long. In germline, CDR1 is GTSNPN, CDR2 SVGIG (reference sequence). Trimming cost V 1 base and J 8 bases, with 14 bases left between them. CDR3: CAWSGRQPGEKLFF. DNA of the CDR3: TGTGCCTGGAGTGGACGACAGCCAGGGGAAAAACTGTTTTTT.

The chain carries TRBV11-2 and TRBJ2-7; TRBD2 matches at 11 bases. CDR3 length equals 17 residues. V was clipped by 1 base and J by 2 bases; unmatched bases: 7. Looked up from germline, CDR1 is SGHAT and CDR2 is FQNNGV. The CDR3 here is CASSLGTTSGVPYEQYF. As DNA, the CDR3 is TGTGCCAGCAGCTTAGGCACGACTAGCGGGGTTCCCTACGAGCAGTACTTC.

Comment on this clone: Within the sample, other DNA sequences also encode this same CDR3. V usage is TRBV4-1 and J usage is TRBJ2-3, with 9 bases matching TRBD1. The V segment lost 3 bases and the J segment 1 base; nucleotides outside the gene matches: 5. The CDR3 totals 16 residues. CDR1 and CDR2 from the germline V gene are MGHRA and YSYEKL. The CDR3 protein is CASSHYRGQGTDTQYF. The CDR3 bases are TGCGCCAGCAGCCACTACAGGGGGCAGGGCACAGATACGCAGTATTTT.

The CDR3 sequence is CASSPRDRGNQPQHF. CDR3 DNA: TGTGCCAGCAGCCCCCGGGACAGGGGTAATCAGCCCCAGCATTTT. The V and J genes are TRBV7-8 and TRBJ1-5; 10 bases are a match to TRBD1. In germline, CDR1 is SGHVS, CDR2 FQNEAQ. J gave up 4 bases and V 5 bases, and 5 bases lay outside the gene matches. This CDR3 comprises 15 residues.

The rearrangement joins TRBV5-1 to TRBJ2-5, with 10 bases aligning to TRBD1. The CDR3 has 16 amino acids. The germline gives CDR1 SGHRS, CDR2 YFSETQ. V was clipped by 3 bases and J by 1 base; unmatched bases: 6. The CDR3 spells CASSSGGTGVQETQYF. CDR3 DNA: TGCGCCAGCAGCTCTGGTGGGACAGGGGTCCAAGAGACCCAGTACTTC.

The chain links TRBV21-1 to TRBJ2-5; TRBD2 is the table's D call, not checked against the DNA. TRBV21-1 has pseudogene status. The length of the CDR3 is 16 residues. The CDR3 DNA follows: TGTGCCAGCAGCAAATCACTAGCGGGGAGTCAAGAGACCCAGTACTTC. It translates to CASSKSLAGSQETQYF.

Concerning this clone itself: Within the sample, other DNA sequences also encode this same CDR3. The genes are TRBV6-5 and TRBJ1-2; perhaps TRBD1 as D (5 bases). The CDR3 has 12 residues. Between the trimmed V and J ends, which lost 6 bases and 5 bases, there was a span of 10 bases. CDR1 and CDR2 (germline): MNHEY, SVGAGI. The CDR3 DNA sequence: TGTGCCAGCAGCCTCGGGGGATATGGCTACACCTTC. It encodes CASSLGGYGYTF.

This chain uses TRBV9 with TRBJ2-7; D is uncertain. Germline V gives CDR1 SGDLS, CDR2 YYNGEE. This CDR3 comprises 14 residues. Trimming took 4 bases from V and 0 from J, leaving 11 bases between them. In DNA, the CDR3 is TGTGCCAGCAGCCCCCGGTGGGCCTCCTACGAGCAGTACTTC. It codes for CASSPRWASYEQYF.

This sequence joins TRBV19 and TRBJ2-2; 12 bases map to TRBD2. Germline V lookup: CDR1 LNHDA, CDR2 SQIVND (reference sequence). Trimming cost V 6 bases and J 6 bases; bases outside gene matches: 8. The CDR3 contains 16 residues. The CDR3 here is CASRILAGGQAGELFF. Written as DNA, the CDR3 is TGTGCCAGTAGGATCCTAGCGGGGGGGCAGGCCGGGGAGCTGTTTTTT.

V is TRBV28 and J is TRBJ1-5; D unresolved. Germline CDR1 and CDR2: MDHEN and SYDVKM. The CDR3 consists of 14 residues. V dropped 5 bases and J dropped 0 bases, with 8 bases sitting between them. The CDR3 here is CASSKQNSNQPQHF. The DNA for the CDR3 is TGTGCCAGCAGTAAACAGAATAGCAATCAGCCCCAGCATTTT.

The V call is TRBV6-5, the J call TRBJ1-1; D perhaps matches TRBD1 (5 bases). Germline V gene lookup returns CDR1 MNHEY and CDR2 SVGAGI. V lost 1 base and J lost 1, with 10 bases in between. The CDR3 consists of 15 residues. As DNA, the CDR3 is TGTGCCAGCAGTTACTACGGGGGAGGGAACACTGAAGCTTTCTTT. Amino acid sequence: CASSYYGGGNTEAFF.

The rearrangement links TRBV7-2 to TRBJ2-5, with 7 bases identical to TRBD1. CDR1 and CDR2 from the germline V gene are SGHTA and FQGNSA. The CDR3 contains 13 residues. V was clipped by 9 bases and J by 6 bases; unmatched bases: 10. For the CDR3, the DNA is TGTGCCAGTCCTAGACAGGGATGGAAGACCCAGTACTTC. Translation: CASPRQGWKTQYF.

The J gene is TRBJ2-5, the V gene TRBV15; TRBD2 matches at 7 bases. This CDR3 has 17 residues. The J segment lost 5 bases and the V segment lost 5 bases, leaving 17 bases of the junction unmatched. The germline CDR1 and CDR2 sequences are LNHNV and YYDKDF (reference sequence). CDR3 DNA sequence: TGTGCCACCAGCGAGGGGACGGCTTCTAGCGGTCTGGAGACCCAGTACTTC. It specifies CATSEGTASSGLETQYF.

V usage is TRBV10-1 and J usage is TRBJ2-3; 8 positions match TRBD2. Germline V gene data show CDR1 as WNHNN and CDR2 as SYGVQD (reference sequence). The CDR3 is 14 amino acids. Germline trimming cut 6 bases from V and 4 bases from J; bases unmatched to any gene: 6. The CDR3 DNA sequence: TGCGCCAGCAGCCAGACTAGCGTGCCAGATACGCAGTATTTT. It codes for CASSQTSVPDTQYF.

The V and J genes are TRBV14 and TRBJ1-4, with a tentative D call TRBD1 (5 bases). The germline V gene encodes CDR1 SGHDN and CDR2 FVKESK. V was trimmed by 4 bases and J by 7 bases, leaving 19 bases between them. CDR3 length: 16 residues. Here the CDR3 reads CASSPGSRGGGEKLFF. The DNA of the CDR3 is TGTGCCAGCAGCCCGGGGTCTCGCGGGGGAGGTGAAAAACTGTTTTTT.